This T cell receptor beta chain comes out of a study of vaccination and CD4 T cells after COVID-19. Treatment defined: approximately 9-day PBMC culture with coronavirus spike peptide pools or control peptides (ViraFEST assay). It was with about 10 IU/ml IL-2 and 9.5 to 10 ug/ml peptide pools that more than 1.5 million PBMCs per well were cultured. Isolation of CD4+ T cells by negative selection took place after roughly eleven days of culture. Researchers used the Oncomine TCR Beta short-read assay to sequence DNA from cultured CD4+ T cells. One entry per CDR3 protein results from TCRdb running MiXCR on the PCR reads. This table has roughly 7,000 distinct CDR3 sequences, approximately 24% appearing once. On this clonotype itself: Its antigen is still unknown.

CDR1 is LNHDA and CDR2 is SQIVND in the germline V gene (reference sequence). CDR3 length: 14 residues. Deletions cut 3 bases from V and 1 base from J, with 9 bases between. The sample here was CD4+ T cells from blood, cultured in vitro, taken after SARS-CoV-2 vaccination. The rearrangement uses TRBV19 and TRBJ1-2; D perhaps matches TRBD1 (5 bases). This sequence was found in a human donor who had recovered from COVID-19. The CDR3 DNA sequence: TGTGCCAGTAGTATTTCCAGGGATAACTATGGCTACACCTTC. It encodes CASSISRDNYGYTF. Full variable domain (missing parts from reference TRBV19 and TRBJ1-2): DGGITQSPKYLFRKEGQNVTLSCEQNLNHDAMYWYRQDPGQGLRLIYYSQIVNDFQKGDIAEGYSVSREKKESFPLTVTSAQKNPTAFYLCASSISRDNYGYTFGSGTRLTVV.